The sequence of this T cell receptor (beta chain) was determined in a study of multiple sclerosis patients with progressive multifocal leukoencephalopathy. Germline V gene sequence: CDR1 SGHNT, CDR2 YENEEA. The V and J ends lost 5 bases and 9 bases, in that order; junction bases with no gene match: 5. This CDR3 is 13 amino acids long. This clone was seen just once. Antigen unknown. Profiled with immunoSEQ multiplex PCR; TCRdb holds only in-frame clones, not every one. The data contain tens of thousands of clones, more than 80% of them singletons. This sample's time point: time of PML onset. The T3 samples were drawn when PML began. General study findings and limits: PML-onset expanded TRB clones were detectable before and during natalizumab therapy. In most PML patients, TRB repertoires appeared less diverse by entropy. TRBV and TRBJ usage showed no common pattern when PML developed.

J is TRBJ2-1 and V is TRBV11-3; 9 bases map to TRBD1. This TCR derives from a woman younger than 45 with progressive multifocal leukoencephalopathy. Sequenced material: PBMCs, taken from a patient treated with natalizumab. CDR3 DNA sequence: TGTGCCAGCAGCCCGATGGGACAGGGTGAGCAGTTCTTC. This encodes CASSPMGQGEQFF. Full variable domain (missing parts from reference TRBV11-3 and TRBJ2-1): EAGVVQSPRYKIIEKKQPVAFWCNPISGHNTLYWYLQNLGQGPELLIRYENEEAVDDSQLPKDRFSAERLKGVDSTLKIQPAELGDSAVYLCASSPMGQGEQFFGPGTRLTVL.